These 24 T cell receptor beta chains were all obtained from the same sample, sequenced in a study of T-cell reconstitution after alpha-beta-depleted transplantation in children. The TCRbeta library was prepared with unique molecular identifiers. TCRdb itself ran the PCR reads through MiXCR, one entry per CDR3 protein. Counted here are roughly 300,000 distinct CDR3 sequences, 10% occurring once; the ten biggest clones make up around 2.4%. Sequences were derived from PBMCs from the stem cell graft donor, sampled from the stem cell graft. All receptors come from a human donor who donated a stem cell graft to a child with acute lymphoblastic leukemia.

A note on this clonotype: Compared with germline, one end of the junction differs, possibly owing to a read error. This chain joins TRBV12-3 or TRBV12-4 and TRBJ2-2; 9 bases fit TRBD1. The CDR3 is 19 residues long. For the CDR3, the DNA is TGTGCCTGCAGTTCCACAGGGGGCGCGGTAGTGGCGAACACCGGGGAGCTGTTTTTT. Residues: CACSSTGGAVVANTGELFF.

This clonotype was detected a few times. The chain couples TRBV18 to TRBJ1-1; no clear D gene. The germline V and J ends were trimmed by 3 bases and 7 bases, with 12 bases remaining between them. CDR3 length equals 13 residues. CDR1 and CDR2 (germline): KGHSH, LQKENI. CDR3 coding DNA: TGTGCCAGCTCACCCCTTCAGGAGGGTGAAGCTTTCTTT. The encoded protein is CASSPLQEGEAFF.

This clonotype came up a few times. The rearrangement joins TRBV7-9 to TRBJ2-3; 10 bases map to TRBD2. The V segment lost 2 bases and the J segment 3 bases; nucleotides outside the gene matches: 2. Germline V gene lookup returns CDR1 SEHNR and CDR2 FQNEAQ (reference sequence). This CDR3 has 15 residues. CDR3 bases: TGTGCCAGCAGCTTAACACTAGCGGGAACAGATACGCAGTATTTT. Translated: CASSLTLAGTDTQYF.

This clonotype was counted many times. This chain joins TRBV28 and TRBJ2-5, with 7 bases identical to TRBD1. Germline loops: CDR1 MDHEN, CDR2 SYDVKM. The CDR3 loop spans 14 amino acids. The junction had 5 bases not matched to a gene; V was cut back by 2 bases and J by 5 bases. The CDR3 nucleotides are TGTGCCAGCAGTTTACTGACAGGGCTGGAGACCCAGTACTTC. Translating it yields CASSLLTGLETQYF. The full variable domain, rest sourced from reference TRBV28 and TRBJ2-5, is DVKVTQSSRYLVKRTGEKVFLECVQDMDHENMFWYRQDPGLGLRLIYFSYDVKMKEKGDIPEGYSVSREKKERFSLILESASTNQTSMYLCASSLLTGLETQYFGPGTRLLVL.

The V gene is TRBV12-3 or TRBV12-4, the J gene TRBJ2-3, with 10 bases identical to TRBD2. CDR3 size: 17 residues. V was pared by 2 bases and J by 2 bases, with 7 bases of the junction left unmatched. This chain's CDR3 is CASSLKELAGSTDTQYF. The CDR3 bases are TGTGCCAGCAGTTTAAAAGAACTAGCGGGGTCCACAGATACGCAGTATTTT.

This clonotype has just a few counts. The CDR3: CASSPRGYTEAFF. CDR3 nucleotide sequence: TGTGCCAGCAGTCCCAGAGGATACACTGAAGCTTTCTTT. This sequence joins TRBV14 and TRBJ1-1, with D unclear. This CDR3 comprises 13 residues. Per germline, CDR1 SGHDN and CDR2 FVKESK. The germline V and J ends were trimmed by 6 bases and 3 bases, with 11 bases remaining between them. The whole variable domain, remainder taken from reference TRBV14 and TRBJ1-1, is EAGVTQFPSHSVIEKGQTVTLRCDPISGHDNLYWYRRVMGKEIKFLLHFVKESKQDESGMPNNRFLAERTGGTYSTLKVQPAELEDSGVYFCASSPRGYTEAFFGQGTRLTVV.

This clonotype has only a few counts. The chain recombines TRBV3-1 with TRBJ1-2, with 7 bases identical to TRBD1. With V trimmed by 5 bases and J by 7 bases, 7 bases remained unmatched. Germline-derived CDR1 and CDR2 are LGHDT and YNNKEL (reference sequence). The CDR3 loop spans 13 amino acids. DNA for the CDR3: TGTGCCAGCAGCTACGACAGGGTTGCTGGCTACACCTTC. It encodes CASSYDRVAGYTF.

This clonotype showed up just a few times. The V gene is TRBV20-1, the J gene TRBJ2-3; 10 positions agree with TRBD2. The CDR3 extends over 15 amino acids. The V segment lost 4 bases and the J segment 5 bases; nucleotides outside the gene matches: 9. Germline V lookup: CDR1 DFQATT, CDR2 SNEGSKA (reference sequence). The CDR3 loop reads CSANLAGVLGDTQYF. The CDR3 region has the DNA TGCAGTGCTAACCTAGCGGGAGTTCTTGGAGATACGCAGTATTTT.

This clonotype was picked up a small number of times. This chain links TRBV12-3 or TRBV12-4 with TRBJ1-4; 8 bases are shared with TRBD1. V shed 6 bases and J 8 bases; nucleotides not matched to a gene: 8. The CDR3 is 14 amino acids. In DNA form, the CDR3 reads TGTGCCAGCAGGGGACAGGAATTGGGAGAAAAACTGTTTTTT. Protein sequence: CASRGQELGEKLFF.

This clonotype turned up a few times. The chain joins TRBV5-1 to TRBJ2-7, with 9 bases that match TRBD1. Per germline, CDR1 SGHRS and CDR2 YFSETQ. V was pared by 1 base and J by 1 base, with 6 bases of the junction left unmatched. The CDR3 covers 16 residues. The CDR3 spells CASSLNTGGSSYEQYF. The CDR3 DNA follows: TGCGCCAGCAGCTTGAATACAGGGGGCTCGTCCTACGAGCAGTACTTC.

This clonotype occurred many times. This chain joins TRBV29-1 and TRBJ2-1, with D unclear. Germline CDR1 SQVTM, CDR2 ANQGSEA. V was pared by 7 bases and J by 12 bases, with 19 bases between. The CDR3 spans 12 residues. DNA of the CDR3: TGCAGCGGCGTGATGGGGTCCCAAGGGCAGTTCTTC. Protein product: CSGVMGSQGQFF.

This clonotype has just a few counts. The chain has TRBV7-9 and TRBJ2-7, with TRBD1 as a possible D gene (7 bases). CDR1 and CDR2 from the germline V gene are SEHNR and FQNEAQ (reference sequence). Between the trimmed V and J ends, which lost 1 base and 2 bases, there was a span of 18 bases. This CDR3 spans 17 amino acids. CDR3 in DNA: TGTGCCAGCAGCTTAGTTCCAGGGCGGGACAGTACCTACGAGCAGTACTTC. Translated: CASSLVPGRDSTYEQYF.

This clonotype was found many times. The chain carries TRBV5-8 and TRBJ2-3; 11 bases are a match to TRBD2. This CDR3 is 15 amino acids long. Germline loops: CDR1 SGHTS, CDR2 YDEGEE. Losses at the gene ends were 4 bases for V and 5 bases for J; bases not matched to a gene: 6. In nucleotides, the CDR3 is TGTGCCAGCAGCAACGGGACTAGCGGTAGAGATACGCAGTATTTT. It translates to CASSNGTSGRDTQYF.

Only a few counts were recorded for this clonotype. This chain connects TRBV4-2 to TRBJ1-1, with 7 nucleotides matching TRBD1. CDR3 size: 15 residues. Germline CDR1 is LGHNA and CDR2 is YNFKEQ. The trim removed 4 bases at V and 4 bases at J, leaving 9 bases unmatched. The CDR3 is CASSLLGAGGTEAFF. The CDR3 nucleotides read TGTGCCAGCAGCCTCCTAGGGGCAGGGGGCACTGAAGCTTTCTTT.

This clonotype was counted ten times or more. This sequence joins TRBV6-2 or TRBV6-3 and TRBJ2-5; 9 positions match TRBD1. The CDR3 sequence is 15 residues long. Germline V gene sequence: CDR1 MNHEY, CDR2 SVGEGT. The J segment lost 5 bases and the V segment lost 5 bases, leaving 9 bases of the junction unmatched. CDR3 protein: CASSVGQGPRETQYF. For the CDR3, the DNA is TGTGCCAGCAGTGTGGGACAGGGACCTCGGGAGACCCAGTACTTC.

This clonotype was seen ten or more times. CDR3 residues: CASSPLISGQETQYF. DNA of the CDR3: TGTGCCAGCAGTCCCCTTATTAGCGGCCAAGAGACCCAGTACTTC. This rearrangement joins TRBV6-1 to TRBJ2-5, with D possibly matching TRBD2 (6 bases). The germline CDR1 and CDR2 sequences are MNHNS and SASEGT. The CDR3 covers 15 residues. V lost 5 bases and J 1 base, leaving 14 bases between the germline ends.

DNA for the CDR3: TGTGCCAGTCTCGGACAGGGGGCTTTGTTTGAGGAGACCCAGTACTTC. This gives the protein CASLGQGALFEETQYF. This chain joins TRBV27 and TRBJ2-5, with 11 bases lining up with TRBD1. Per germline, CDR1 MNHEY and CDR2 SMNVEV (reference sequence). This CDR3 region has 16 residues. Losses at the gene ends were 9 bases for V and 5 bases for J; bases not matched to a gene: 14.

The chain links TRBV29-1 to TRBJ2-1, with 8 bases matching TRBD2. Germline loops: CDR1 SQVTM, CDR2 ANQGSEA. There are 13 residues in the CDR3. The junction had 7 bases not matched to a gene; V was cut back by 5 bases and J by 7 bases. The CDR3 loop reads CSVLSGSVNEQFF. The DNA of the CDR3 is TGCAGCGTTCTCAGCGGGAGTGTGAATGAGCAGTTCTTC.

The sample holds a few counts of this clonotype. The rearrangement joins TRBV28 to TRBJ2-1; 7 bases map to TRBD2. V trimming: 5 bases; J trimming: 9 bases; junction bases outside the gene matches: 4. CDR3 length: 12 residues. Germline assignment: CDR1 MDHEN and CDR2 SYDVKM. CDR3: CASSPWTSEQFF. For the CDR3, the DNA is TGTGCCAGCAGTCCGTGGACTAGTGAGCAGTTCTTC. Complete variable domain (other parts from reference TRBV28 and TRBJ2-1): DVKVTQSSRYLVKRTGEKVFLECVQDMDHENMFWYRQDPGLGLRLIYFSYDVKMKEKGDIPEGYSVSREKKERFSLILESASTNQTSMYLCASSPWTSEQFFGPGTRLTVL.

This clonotype was picked up many times. V and J are TRBV28 and TRBJ2-3; the match to TRBD2 covers 12 bases. Germline values: CDR1 MDHEN, CDR2 SYDVKM. The trim removed 5 bases at V and 6 bases at J, leaving 12 bases unmatched. The length of the CDR3 is 17 residues. The CDR3: CASSMWTSGAPPDTQYF. The CDR3, as DNA: TGTGCCAGCAGTATGTGGACTAGCGGGGCCCCTCCGGATACGCAGTATTTT.

Only a few counts were recorded for this clonotype. The chain employs TRBV20-1 and TRBJ2-1, with 7 positions matching TRBD2. The junction had 12 bases not matched to a gene; V was cut back by 3 bases and J by 4 bases. There are 16 residues in the CDR3. CDR1 is DFQATT and CDR2 is SNEGSKA in the germline V gene (reference sequence). CDR3 sequence: CSASGLEIGIYNEQFF. CDR3 bases: TGCAGTGCTAGCGGACTAGAGATTGGAATTTACAATGAGCAGTTCTTC.

This clonotype showed up just a few times. V is TRBV20-1 and J is TRBJ2-3, with a possible D match to TRBD2 (6 bases). Trimming removed 3 bases at V and 4 bases at J, with 14 bases between. There are 14 residues in the CDR3. Germline assignment: CDR1 DFQATT and CDR2 SNEGSKA (reference sequence). The CDR3 here is CSASLSGASDTQYF. CDR3 coding DNA: TGCAGTGCTAGTCTGTCGGGAGCGTCAGATACGCAGTATTTT.

The gene calls are TRBV6-2 or TRBV6-3 and TRBJ1-1; no firm D call. This CDR3 is built from 12 residues. Trimming removed 6 bases at V and 4 bases at J, with 9 bases between. Germline V gene sequence: CDR1 MNHEY, CDR2 SVGEGT. The CDR3 DNA sequence: TGTGCCAGCAGGGAGGGTAGCACTGAAGCTTTCTTT. Translated: CASREGSTEAFF.

The chain couples TRBV12-3 or TRBV12-4 to TRBJ2-2; no definite D call. The V end lost 0 bases, the J end lost 6 bases, and 11 bases lay between the germline ends. CDR3 size: 15 residues. This CDR3 is CASSLALAGSGELFF. In DNA form, the CDR3 reads TGTGCCAGCAGTTTAGCGTTGGCAGGTTCCGGGGAGCTGTTTTTT.